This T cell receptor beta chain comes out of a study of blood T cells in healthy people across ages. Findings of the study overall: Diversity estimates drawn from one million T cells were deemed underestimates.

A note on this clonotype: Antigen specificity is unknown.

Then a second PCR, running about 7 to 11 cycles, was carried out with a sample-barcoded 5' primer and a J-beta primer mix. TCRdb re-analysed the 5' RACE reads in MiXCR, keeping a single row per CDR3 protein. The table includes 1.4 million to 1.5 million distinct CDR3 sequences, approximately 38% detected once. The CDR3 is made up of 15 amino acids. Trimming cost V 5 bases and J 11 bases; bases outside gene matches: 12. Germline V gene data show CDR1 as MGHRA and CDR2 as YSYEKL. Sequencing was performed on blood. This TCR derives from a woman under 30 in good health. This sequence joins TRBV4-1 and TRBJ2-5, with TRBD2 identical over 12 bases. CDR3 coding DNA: TGCGCCAGCAGCGTCACTAGCGGGAGGTTTGGTGAGCAGTACTTC. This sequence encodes CASSVTSGRFGEQYF.